A selection of T cell receptor beta chains follows, all from one sample in a study of cytomegalovirus exposure and HLA in healthy donors. Sequencing used immunoSEQ multiplex PCR; TCRdb keeps in-frame clones, though not all of them. The listing contains nearly 200,000 clones. The specimen sequenced was PBMCs. Every receptor here comes from a boy younger than 18 in good health and CMV-seronegative. Both conserved end residues are part of each CDR3. The order of the fields is D gene, J gene, V gene, CDR3 protein, CDR3 DNA. A D gene is named only where the DNA matches it firmly.

D gene: TRBD1; J gene: TRBJ2-7; V gene: TRBV10-1; CDR3 protein: CASNVGQTTYEQYF; CDR3 DNA: TGCGCCAGCAATGTGGGACAGACCACCTACGAGCAGTACTTC
D gene: TRBD1; J gene: TRBJ2-3; V gene: TRBV5-1; CDR3 protein: CASKETDRAPDTQYF; CDR3 DNA: TGCGCCAGCAAGGAAACGGACAGGGCCCCAGATACGCAGTATTTT
D gene: .; J gene: TRBJ2-1; V gene: TRBV5-6; CDR3 protein: CASSFGGVSSYNEQFF; CDR3 DNA: TGTGCCAGCAGCTTTGGGGGCGTGAGCTCCTACAATGAGCAGTTCTTC
D gene: .; J gene: TRBJ2-5; V gene: TRBV29-1; CDR3 protein: CSVGGGQAGVAQYF; CDR3 DNA: TGCAGCGTTGGGGGGGGCCAGGCGGGGGTAGCCCAGTACTTC
D gene: TRBD1; J gene: TRBJ2-3; V gene: TRBV5-4; CDR3 protein: CASSWDRADTQYF; CDR3 DNA: TGTGCCAGCAGCTGGGACAGGGCAGATACGCAGTATTTT
D gene: .; J gene: TRBJ2-7; V gene: TRBV2; CDR3 protein: CASSAGYYEQYF; CDR3 DNA: TGTGCCAGCAGTGCAGGGTACTACGAGCAGTACTTC
D gene: TRBD1; J gene: TRBJ1-2; V gene: TRBV7-9; CDR3 protein: CASSLLGDRASGYTF; CDR3 DNA: TGTGCCAGCAGCTTGCTGGGGGACAGGGCGTCGGGCTACACCTTC
D gene: .; J gene: TRBJ2-3; V gene: TRBV6-6; CDR3 protein: CASSYGGATDTQYF; CDR3 DNA: TGTGCCAGCAGTTACGGGGGGGCGACAGATACGCAGTATTTT
D gene: .; J gene: TRBJ2-2; V gene: TRBV7-2; CDR3 protein: CASSLSGNTGELFF; CDR3 DNA: TGTGCCAGCAGCCTTTCGGGGAACACCGGGGAGCTGTTTTTT
D gene: .; J gene: TRBJ2-2; V gene: TRBV7-3; CDR3 protein: CASSPRATGFTGELFF; CDR3 DNA: TGTGCCAGCAGCCCAAGGGCTACAGGGTTCACCGGGGAGCTGTTTTTT
D gene: .; J gene: TRBJ1-6; V gene: TRBV7-8; CDR3 protein: CASSLVGSSGSPLHF; CDR3 DNA: TGTGCCAGCAGCTTAGTGGGGAGTTCGGGTTCACCCCTCCACTTT
D gene: .; J gene: TRBJ1-2; V gene: TRBV6-1; CDR3 protein: CASSERVGVQGGYTF; CDR3 DNA: TGTGCCAGCAGTGAACGGGTCGGGGTGCAAGGGGGCTACACCTTC
D gene: .; J gene: TRBJ1-5; V gene: TRBV7-8; CDR3 protein: CASSLGEGQPQHF; CDR3 DNA: TGTGCCAGCAGCTTAGGTGAGGGTCAGCCCCAGCATTTT
D gene: TRBD1; J gene: TRBJ2-5; V gene: TRBV5-4; CDR3 protein: CASSKSTGQGIETQYF; CDR3 DNA: TGTGCCAGCAGCAAATCGACGGGACAGGGTATCGAGACCCAGTACTTC
D gene: .; J gene: TRBJ1-1; V gene: TRBV29-1; CDR3 protein: CSVVGILGRTEAFF; CDR3 DNA: TGCAGCGTTGTGGGCATCCTCGGCAGGACTGAAGCTTTCTTT
D gene: TRBD1; J gene: TRBJ1-6; V gene: TRBV6-1; CDR3 protein: CASSDRENSPLHF; CDR3 DNA: TGTGCCAGTTCGGACAGGGAAAATTCACCCCTCCACTTT
D gene: TRBD1; J gene: TRBJ1-4; V gene: TRBV7-9; CDR3 protein: CASNAAGDRSEKLFF; CDR3 DNA: TGTGCCAGCAACGCTGCGGGGGACAGGTCTGAAAAACTGTTTTTT
D gene: TRBD2; J gene: TRBJ2-5; V gene: TRBV4-1; CDR3 protein: CASSQLGTSGVYQETQYF; CDR3 DNA: TGCGCCAGCAGCCAACTCGGGACTAGCGGGGTGTACCAAGAGACCCAGTACTTC
D gene: TRBD1; J gene: TRBJ1-5; V gene: TRBV6-1; CDR3 protein: CASRATGGSNQPQHF; CDR3 DNA: TGTGCCAGCAGAGCGACAGGGGGATCAAATCAGCCCCAGCATTTT
D gene: .; J gene: TRBJ2-5; V gene: TRBV7-2; CDR3 protein: CASRSAALRQETQYF; CDR3 DNA: TGTGCCTCTCGGTCCGCCGCTCTCCGCCAAGAGACCCAGTACTTC
D gene: .; J gene: TRBJ2-7; V gene: TRBV4-1; CDR3 protein: CASSQEEGYEQYF; CDR3 DNA: TGCGCCAGCAGCCAAGAGGAGGGCTACGAGCAGTACTTC
D gene: .; J gene: TRBJ1-1; V gene: TRBV7-8; CDR3 protein: CASRTDWAGDTEAFF; CDR3 DNA: TGTGCCAGCAGGACCGACTGGGCGGGCGACACTGAAGCTTTCTTT
D gene: .; J gene: TRBJ1-1; V gene: TRBV5-1; CDR3 protein: CASSVRGDTEAFF; CDR3 DNA: TGCGCCAGCAGCGTACGGGGGGACACTGAAGCTTTCTTT
D gene: .; J gene: TRBJ1-3; V gene: TRBV6-4; CDR3 protein: CASSLSGDGFGNTIYF; CDR3 DNA: TGTGCCAGCAGCCTTTCGGGGGACGGTTTTGGAAACACCATATATTTT
D gene: TRBD1; J gene: TRBJ2-7; V gene: TRBV27; CDR3 protein: CASNPRPNRDRKTLQPNYEQYF; CDR3 DNA: TGTGCCAGCAATCCCCGACCTAATAGGGACAGAAAAACCTTACAGCCAAACTACGAGCAGTACTTC
D gene: TRBD2; J gene: TRBJ2-1; V gene: TRBV7-8; CDR3 protein: CASSPRGSLYNEQFF; CDR3 DNA: TGTGCCAGCAGCCCGCGGGGGAGCCTTTACAATGAGCAGTTCTTC
D gene: .; J gene: TRBJ2-5; V gene: TRBV7-9; CDR3 protein: CASSVEETQYF; CDR3 DNA: TGTGCCAGCAGCGTCGAAGAGACCCAGTACTTC
D gene: .; J gene: TRBJ1-5; V gene: TRBV4-2; CDR3 protein: CASSQEQGAGNQPQHF; CDR3 DNA: TGTGCCAGCAGCCAAGAGCAGGGCGCAGGCAATCAGCCCCAGCATTTT
D gene: .; J gene: TRBJ1-1; V gene: TRBV4-2; CDR3 protein: CASSPSALGTEAFF; CDR3 DNA: TGTGCCAGCAGCCCCAGTGCTCTAGGCACTGAAGCTTTCTTT
D gene: .; J gene: TRBJ1-1; V gene: TRBV2; CDR3 protein: CASSQAFANTEAFF; CDR3 DNA: TGTGCCAGCAGCCAAGCGTTCGCAAACACTGAAGCTTTCTTT
D gene: .; J gene: TRBJ1-3; V gene: TRBV19; CDR3 protein: CASSIFSVSGNTIYF; CDR3 DNA: TGTGCCAGTAGTATATTCTCAGTCTCTGGAAACACCATATATTTT
D gene: .; J gene: TRBJ1-1; V gene: TRBV5-1; CDR3 protein: CASSPLDRLTGTEAFF; CDR3 DNA: TGTGCCAGCAGCCCCCTAGACAGGCTAACAGGCACTGAAGCTTTCTTT
D gene: .; J gene: TRBJ2-5; V gene: TRBV6-6; CDR3 protein: CASSYPGTGPGETQYF; CDR3 DNA: TGTGCCAGCAGTTACCCAGGGACTGGGCCTGGGGAGACCCAGTACTTC
D gene: TRBD2; J gene: TRBJ2-5; V gene: TRBV7-9; CDR3 protein: CASSSLAGGIQETQYF; CDR3 DNA: TGTGCCAGCAGCTCCCTAGCGGGGGGGATCCAAGAGACCCAGTACTTC
D gene: TRBD1; J gene: TRBJ1-1; V gene: TRBV4-2; CDR3 protein: CASSQAEGGTGAEAFF; CDR3 DNA: TGTGCCAGCAGCCAGGCCGAAGGGGGAACAGGGGCTGAAGCTTTCTTT
D gene: .; J gene: TRBJ1-5; V gene: TRBV5-6; CDR3 protein: CASSLYSHSYSNQPQHF; CDR3 DNA: TGTGCCAGCAGCTTGTACAGCCATTCTTATAGCAATCAGCCCCAGCATTTT
D gene: .; J gene: TRBJ1-2; V gene: TRBV23-1; CDR3 protein: CASSRTGGEEGYTF; CDR3 DNA: TGCGCCAGCAGTCGAACAGGAGGGGAGGAGGGCTACACCTTC
D gene: TRBD1; J gene: TRBJ1-2; V gene: TRBV29-1; CDR3 protein: CSATRDSYGYTF; CDR3 DNA: TGCAGCGCGACCCGGGACAGCTATGGCTACACCTTC
D gene: .; J gene: TRBJ2-2; V gene: TRBV15; CDR3 protein: CATRAIGDTGELFF; CDR3 DNA: TGTGCCACCCGGGCCATCGGGGACACCGGGGAGCTGTTTTTT
D gene: .; J gene: TRBJ1-1; V gene: TRBV2; CDR3 protein: CASEQMNTEAFF; CDR3 DNA: TGTGCCAGCGAACAAATGAACACTGAAGCTTTCTTT
D gene: .; J gene: TRBJ1-6; V gene: TRBV10-3; CDR3 protein: CAIMGAYNSPLHF; CDR3 DNA: TGTGCCATCATGGGAGCATATAATTCACCCCTCCACTTT
D gene: .; J gene: TRBJ1-2; V gene: TRBV5-1; CDR3 protein: CASSLGEAGYTF; CDR3 DNA: TGCGCCAGCAGCTTGGGCGAGGCCGGCTACACCTTC
D gene: TRBD1; J gene: TRBJ1-1; V gene: TRBV2; CDR3 protein: CASISGTENTEAFF; CDR3 DNA: TGTGCCAGCATCTCCGGGACAGAGAACACTGAAGCTTTCTTT
D gene: TRBD1; J gene: TRBJ2-1; V gene: TRBV19; CDR3 protein: CASIRTGGNEQFF; CDR3 DNA: TGTGCCAGTATCAGAACAGGGGGCAATGAGCAGTTCTTC
D gene: TRBD1; J gene: TRBJ2-1; V gene: TRBV19; CDR3 protein: CASSFRQGVDEQFF; CDR3 DNA: TGTGCCAGTAGTTTCAGACAGGGAGTCGATGAGCAGTTCTTC